Presented here are 9 T cell receptor beta chains from one specimen sequenced in a study of CD8 T cells in Susac syndrome. Random-hexamer reverse transcription was applied to about 0.45 to 1 ug RNA. Using its own MiXCR run on the immunoSEQ multiplex PCR reads, TCRdb lists one record per CDR3 protein. The sample yields around 200,000 distinct CDR3 sequences, 95% seen once. Sequenced: CD4+ T cells from PBMCs. The source is a human donor with multiple sclerosis.

J is TRBJ2-2 and V is TRBV20-1, with 10 bases identical to TRBD2. With V trimmed by 5 bases and J by 2 bases, 2 bases remained unmatched. CDR3 size: 14 residues. Germline CDR1 is DFQATT and CDR2 is SNEGSKA (reference sequence). The DNA for the CDR3 is TGCAGTGCTCAGCGGGGGGGCAACACCGGGGAGCTGTTTTTT. This codes for CSAQRGGNTGELFF.

This clonotype was recorded a few times. The CDR3 region is CASSRGPSYEQYV. The CDR3 region has the DNA TGTGCCAGCTCACGTGGGCCCTCCTACGAGCAGTACGTC. The chain employs TRBV18 and TRBJ2-7; no clear D gene. Germline V lookup: CDR1 KGHSH, CDR2 LQKENI. V lost 4 bases, J lost 0 bases, and 7 bases lay in between. The CDR3 contains 13 residues.

The rearrangement uses TRBV5-1 and TRBJ2-2; D might be TRBD1 (5 bases). Trimming took off 5 bases at V and 5 bases at J, with 16 bases between the two ends. The germline V gene has CDR1 SGHRS and CDR2 YFSETQ. There are 15 residues in the CDR3. Here the CDR3 reads CASRPDPGQTGELFF. CDR3 sequence (DNA): TGCGCCAGCAGACCGGACCCAGGGCAAACCGGGGAGCTGTTTTTT.

In its sample, this clonotype was seen once. The V gene is TRBV5-1, the J gene TRBJ2-7, with D hard to call. The germline V and J ends were trimmed by 5 bases and 3 bases, with 12 bases remaining between them. CDR3 length: 13 residues. Germline V CDR1 and CDR2: SGHRS, YFSETQ. As DNA, the CDR3 is TGCGCCAGCAGGGCTAGACGGCTCTACGAGCAGTACGTC. Protein: CASRARRLYEQYV.

The chain couples TRBV2 to TRBJ1-2; D is undetermined. CDR1 SNHLY and CDR2 FYNNEI come from the germline V gene. Deletions cut 0 bases from V and 5 bases from J, with 7 bases between. The CDR3 length is 13 residues. This CDR3 is CASSEAAPYGYTF. The CDR3 DNA sequence: TGTGCCAGCAGTGAAGCGGCACCGTATGGCTACACCTTC.

The chain couples TRBV2 to TRBJ1-2; weak D call: TRBD1 (5 bases). Trimming took 3 bases from V and 11 from J, leaving 22 bases between them. The CDR3 has 15 residues. Germline CDR1 reads SNHLY; CDR2 reads FYNNEI. CDR3 region: CASSEWVGRAKAYTF. CDR3 sequence (DNA): TGTGCCAGCAGTGAGTGGGTCGGCAGGGCTAAGGCTTACACCTTC.

CDR3 bases: TGTGCCAGCACAGGGTCCGCTCACAATGAGCAGTTCTTC. The encoded protein is CASTGSAHNEQFF. This rearrangement joins TRBV6-2 or TRBV6-3 to TRBJ2-1; TRBD1 is a possible D gene (5 bases). The germline V and J ends were trimmed by 7 bases and 5 bases, with 12 bases remaining between them. There are 13 residues in the CDR3. CDR1 and CDR2 (germline): MNHEY, SVGEGT.

The rearrangement joins TRBV18 to TRBJ2-1, with D tentatively TRBD2 (6 bases). The V end was cut by 3 bases, the J end by 3 bases, with 12 bases between. CDR3 length: 15 amino acids. Germline CDR1 is KGHSH and CDR2 is LQKENI. The chain's CDR3 is CASSPGLGDYNEQFF. CDR3 coding DNA: TGTGCCAGCTCACCGGGACTGGGGGACTACAATGAGCAGTTCTTC.

J is TRBJ1-2 and V is TRBV29-1, with 8 positions matching TRBD1. This CDR3 is built from 13 residues. Germline lookup yields CDR1 SQVTM and CDR2 ANQGSEA. The junction had 9 bases not matched to a gene; V was cut back by 6 bases and J by 6 bases. CDR3 amino acids: CSVRGQGSNGYTF. CDR3 coding DNA: TGCAGCGTCAGAGGACAGGGATCGAATGGCTACACCTTC. Full variable domain (remainder filled in from reference TRBV29-1 and TRBJ1-2): SAVISQKPSRDICQRGTSLTIQCQVDSQVTMMFWYRQQPGQSLTLIATANQGSEATYESGFVIDKFPISRPNLTFSTLTVSNMSPEDSSIYLCSVRGQGSNGYTFGSGTRLTVV.